Below, 19 T cell receptor beta chains from the same sample are listed, as sequenced in a study of T cells after yellow fever vaccination. TCRdb analysed the 5' RACE reads with MiXCR anew, one entry per CDR3 protein. The sample lists 550,000 to 750,000 distinct CDR3 sequences; roughly 12% were seen once. The sequencing here drew on PBMCs, taken on the day of the yellow fever booster vaccination. The receptors derive from a young man who received the YFV17D yellow fever vaccine.

This clonotype has a handful of counts. The CDR3 DNA reads TGTGCCAGCAGCCAAGTTGGTAGCGGGGCGAACACCGGGGAGCTGTTTTTT. Its translation is CASSQVGSGANTGELFF. The rearrangement links TRBV3-1 to TRBJ2-2; 8 nucleotides align to TRBD2. Losses at the gene ends were 1 base for V and 0 bases for J; bases not matched to a gene: 4. Germline V gene lookup returns CDR1 LGHDT and CDR2 YNNKEL (reference sequence). This CDR3 is 17 amino acids long. Drawing the rest from reference TRBV3-1 and TRBJ2-2, the complete variable domain is DTAVSQTPKYLVTQMGNDKSIKCEQNLGHDTMYWYKQDSKKFLKIMFSYNNKELIINETVPNRFSPKSPDKAHLNLHINSLELGDSAVYFCASSQVGSGANTGELFFGEGSRLTVL.

This chain links TRBV11-2 with TRBJ2-1, with 11 positions matching TRBD2. CDR3 length equals 19 residues. Looked up from germline, CDR1 is SGHAT and CDR2 is FQNNGV. Trimming removed 1 base from V and 1 base from J; junction bases left unmatched: 9. The CDR3 nucleotides are TGTGCCAGCAGCTTAGGAGGGACTAGCGGAAGAGGGTCCTACAATGAGCAGTTCTTC. This encodes CASSLGGTSGRGSYNEQFF.

This clonotype came up a few times. The gene calls are TRBV28 and TRBJ2-5, with 8 bases identical to TRBD2. Trimming took 1 base from V and 1 from J; bases not matched to a gene: 8. Germline values: CDR1 MDHEN, CDR2 SYDVKM. This CDR3 region has 17 residues. This chain's CDR3 is CASSLFGLAGLQETQYF. DNA for the CDR3: TGTGCCAGCAGTTTATTTGGGCTAGCGGGCCTCCAAGAGACCCAGTACTTC.

The CDR3 nucleotides are TGTGCCAGCAGGTCAGGGGGTAGCTCCTACGAGCAGTACTTC. Protein sequence: CASRSGGSSYEQYF. V and J are TRBV7-2 and TRBJ2-7; TRBD1 matches at 7 bases. With 6 bases clipped from V and 0 bases from J, the junction kept 5 bases outside the gene matches. The germline CDR1 and CDR2 sequences are SGHTA and FQGNSA. The CDR3 extends over 14 amino acids.

In its sample, this clonotype was seen once. A read error may explain this, as a much larger clone is one base away. The V gene is TRBV6-1, the J gene TRBJ2-3; D call uncertain. CDR1 is MNHNS and CDR2 is SASEGT in the germline V gene. This CDR3 has 13 residues. This CDR3 is CATFGRSRDTRYF. For the CDR3, the DNA is TGTGCCACCTTCGGCAGGTCTCGAGATACGCGGTATTTT.

The genes are TRBV5-1 and TRBJ1-2; the D is unclear. V lost 4 bases and J 4 bases, leaving 20 bases between the germline ends. Germline values: CDR1 SGHRS, CDR2 YFSETQ. There are 16 residues in the CDR3. Here the CDR3 reads CASSPDAVSALYGYTF. The DNA for the CDR3 is TGCGCCAGCAGCCCGGATGCGGTGTCAGCCCTCTATGGCTACACCTTC.

This clonotype has just a few counts. The CDR3 sequence is CSASPDNTGELFF. In DNA, the CDR3 is TGCAGTGCTAGCCCTGACAACACCGGGGAGCTGTTTTTT. The chain joins TRBV20-1 to TRBJ2-2; D is uncertain. V lost 3 bases to trimming and J lost 2 bases, with 7 bases between them. The CDR3 is 13 residues long. In germline, CDR1 is DFQATT, CDR2 SNEGSKA (reference sequence).

The chain combines TRBV20-1 with TRBJ2-6; the D is unclear. Germline V CDR1 and CDR2: DFQATT, SNEGSKA (reference sequence). The ends were cut back, 4 bases at V and 0 bases at J, with 7 bases in the middle. This CDR3 region has 14 residues. The CDR3 reads CSAKRHSGANVLTF. The DNA for the CDR3 is TGCAGTGCTAAAAGACACTCTGGGGCCAACGTCCTGACTTTC.

The chain carries TRBV7-2 and TRBJ2-1; TRBD2 matches 7 bases. V dropped 5 bases and J dropped 2; count of bases not matched to a gene: 6. This CDR3 contains 15 residues. Germline V gene sequence: CDR1 SGHTA, CDR2 FQGNSA. DNA for the CDR3: TGTGCCAGCAGCCTGAAAAGCGGGGCCTACAATGAGCAGTTCTTC. Encoded protein: CASSLKSGAYNEQFF.

The V call is TRBV7-2, the J call TRBJ2-3; perhaps D is TRBD1 or TRBD2 (7 bases each). CDR3 size: 16 residues. CDR1 and CDR2 from the germline V gene are SGHTA and FQGNSA. V was pared by 3 bases and J by 3 bases, with 16 bases between. DNA for the CDR3: TGTGCCAGCAGCTTTCGGTCAGGGGGAGGGACAGATACGCAGTATTTT. Amino acids: CASSFRSGGGTDTQYF.

This clonotype was seen more than once but under ten times. The J gene is TRBJ2-7, the V gene TRBV6-2 or TRBV6-3; 11 bases are a match to TRBD1. After removal of 6 bases from V and 7 bases from J, the junction contained 5 bases not matched to a gene. The CDR3 is made up of 13 amino acids. Germline CDR1 MNHEY, CDR2 SVGEGT. CDR3 region: CASRMDRGLEQYF. CDR3 nucleotide sequence: TGTGCCAGCAGAATGGACAGGGGGCTTGAGCAGTACTTC.

The chain uses TRBV28 and TRBJ2-5; tentatively, D is TRBD1 (6 bases). Germline lookup yields CDR1 MDHEN and CDR2 SYDVKM. CDR3 size: 13 residues. Trimming stripped 6 bases from V and 4 bases from J, with 12 bases between. CDR3 DNA sequence: TGTGCCAGCAGGGTTGGACAGCTAGAGACCCAGTACTTC. Translated: CASRVGQLETQYF.

This clonotype was observed a handful of times. The chain employs TRBV12-3 or TRBV12-4 and TRBJ1-6, with a tentative D call TRBD1 (6 bases). CDR3 length: 14 amino acids. V shed 5 bases and J shed 7 bases, with 12 bases lying between them. CDR3 nucleotide sequence: TGTGCCAGCAGTACTGGACAGTTCAATTCACCCCTCCACTTT. Translated, it gives CASSTGQFNSPLHF.

The chain recombines TRBV12-3 or TRBV12-4 with TRBJ2-1; D tentatively fits TRBD1 or TRBD2 (5 bases each). The ends were cut back, 8 bases at V and 10 bases at J, with 24 bases in the middle. The CDR3 is made up of 15 amino acids. The CDR3 bases are TGTGCCAGCCATTCAGGGACCCCGGGTATTAGCGAGCAGTTCTTC. It codes for CASHSGTPGISEQFF.

This clonotype showed up many times. One end of the junction varies from germline; a read error may be responsible. The chain has TRBV7-2 and TRBJ1-1; the D gene is possibly TRBD1 (5 bases). The CDR3 sequence is 12 residues long. The V gene's germline CDR1 is SGHTA and CDR2 FQGNSA. Here the CDR3 DNA reads TGTATCAGCTTAGAGATAGGGGCTGAAGCTTTCTTT. It codes for CISLEIGAEAFF. The full variable domain, in which reference TRBV7-2 and TRBJ1-1 provide the parts outside the CDR3, is GAGVSQSPSNKVTEKGKDVELRCDPISGHTALYWYRQSLGQGLEFLIYFQGNSAPDKSGLPSDRFSAERTGGSVSTLTIQRTQQEDSAVYLCISLEIGAEAFFGQGTRLTVV.

The genes are TRBV7-6 and TRBJ2-3; D is perhaps TRBD1 (5 bases). With 5 bases removed from V and 4 bases from J, the gap between germline ends came to 10 bases. Germline loops: CDR1 SGHVS, CDR2 FNYEAQ. This CDR3 region has 13 residues. CDR3 residues: CASSAWGADTQYF. CDR3 nucleotides: TGTGCCAGCAGCGCGTGGGGCGCAGATACGCAGTATTTT.

This clonotype showed up just a few times. The rearrangement links TRBV7-2 to TRBJ2-7; no definite D call. This CDR3 has 14 residues. Germline V gene data show CDR1 as SGHTA and CDR2 as FQGNSA. V lost 1 base, J lost 2 bases, and 9 bases lay in between. CDR3 in amino acids: CASSLDWAAYEQYF. The DNA for the CDR3 is TGTGCCAGCAGCTTAGACTGGGCCGCCTACGAGCAGTACTTC.

The sample holds a few counts of this clonotype. The chain links TRBV7-8 to TRBJ2-3, with TRBD1 as a possible D gene (6 bases). This CDR3 contains 15 residues. The V and J ends lost 4 bases and 3 bases respectively, with 14 bases between them. Germline CDR1 SGHVS, CDR2 FQNEAQ. The CDR3 nucleotides read TGTGCCAGCAGCTCACCTCAGGGGCGGACAGATACGCAGTATTTT. Its protein product is CASSSPQGRTDTQYF. Together with reference TRBV7-8 and TRBJ2-3, the CDR3 gives the full variable domain: GAGVSQSPRYKVAKRGQDVALRCDPISGHVSLFWYQQALGQGPEFLTYFQNEAQLDKSGLPSDRFFAERPEGSVSTLKIQRTQQEDSAVYLCASSSPQGRTDTQYFGPGTRLTVL.

This clonotype was seen a handful of times. This chain uses TRBV5-5 with TRBJ1-6; the D is unclear. Trimming left V 2 bases short and J 7 bases short, with 10 bases between. There are 14 residues in the CDR3. Germline CDR1 reads SGHKS; CDR2 reads YYEKEE (reference sequence). The CDR3 spells CASSFRQPNSPLHF. CDR3 coding DNA: TGTGCCAGCAGCTTCCGTCAGCCGAATTCACCCCTCCACTTT.